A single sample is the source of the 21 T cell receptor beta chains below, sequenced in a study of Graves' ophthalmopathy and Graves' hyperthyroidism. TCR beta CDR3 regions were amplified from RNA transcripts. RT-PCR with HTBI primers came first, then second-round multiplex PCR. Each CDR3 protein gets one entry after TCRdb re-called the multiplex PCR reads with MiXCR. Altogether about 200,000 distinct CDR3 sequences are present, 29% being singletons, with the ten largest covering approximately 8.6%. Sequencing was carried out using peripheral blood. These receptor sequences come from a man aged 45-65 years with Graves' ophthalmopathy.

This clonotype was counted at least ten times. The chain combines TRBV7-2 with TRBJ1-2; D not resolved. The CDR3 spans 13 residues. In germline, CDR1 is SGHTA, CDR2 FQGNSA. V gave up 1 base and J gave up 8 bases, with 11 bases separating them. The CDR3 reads CASSLGRPEGYTF. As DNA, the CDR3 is TGTGCCAGCAGCTTAGGCCGCCCTGAAGGCTACACCTTC.

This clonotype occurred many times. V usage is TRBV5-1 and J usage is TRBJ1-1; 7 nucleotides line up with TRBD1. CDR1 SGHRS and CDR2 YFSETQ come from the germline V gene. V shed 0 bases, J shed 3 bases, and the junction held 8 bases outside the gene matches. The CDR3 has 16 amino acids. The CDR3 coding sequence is TGCGCCAGCAGCTTGGCAACAGGGGTAGGGTACACTGAAGCTTTCTTT. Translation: CASSLATGVGYTEAFF.

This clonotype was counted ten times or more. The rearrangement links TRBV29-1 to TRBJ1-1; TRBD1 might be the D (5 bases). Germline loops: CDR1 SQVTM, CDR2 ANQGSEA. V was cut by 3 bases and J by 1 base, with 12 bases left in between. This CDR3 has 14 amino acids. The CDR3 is CSVDRSGGNTEAFF. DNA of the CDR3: TGCAGCGTTGACCGGAGCGGGGGGAACACTGAAGCTTTCTTT.

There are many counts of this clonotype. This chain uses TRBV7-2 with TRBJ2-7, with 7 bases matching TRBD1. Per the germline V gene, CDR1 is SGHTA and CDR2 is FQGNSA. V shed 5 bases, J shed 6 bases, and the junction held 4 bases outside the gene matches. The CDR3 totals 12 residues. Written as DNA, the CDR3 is TGTGCCAGCAGCGATACAGGGGTCGAGCAGTACTTC. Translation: CASSDTGVEQYF.

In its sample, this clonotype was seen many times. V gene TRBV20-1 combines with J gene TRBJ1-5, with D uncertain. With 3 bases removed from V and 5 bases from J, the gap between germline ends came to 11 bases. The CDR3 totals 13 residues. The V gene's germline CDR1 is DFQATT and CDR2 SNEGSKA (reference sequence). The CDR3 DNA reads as TGCAGTGCTAGTATAGGTACGGATCAGCCCCAGCATTTT. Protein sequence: CSASIGTDQPQHF.

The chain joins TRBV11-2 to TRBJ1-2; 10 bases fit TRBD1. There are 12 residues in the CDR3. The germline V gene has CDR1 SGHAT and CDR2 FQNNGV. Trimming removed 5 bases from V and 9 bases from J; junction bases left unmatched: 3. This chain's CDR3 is CASSGTGVSYTF. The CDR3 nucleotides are TGTGCCAGCAGCGGGACAGGGGTTAGCTACACCTTC.

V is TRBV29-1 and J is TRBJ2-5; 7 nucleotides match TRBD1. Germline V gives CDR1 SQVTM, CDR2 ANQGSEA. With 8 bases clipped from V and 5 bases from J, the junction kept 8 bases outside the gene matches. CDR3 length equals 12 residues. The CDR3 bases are TGCAGCTTTAACAGGGGCGAGGAGACCCAGTACTTC. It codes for CSFNRGEETQYF.

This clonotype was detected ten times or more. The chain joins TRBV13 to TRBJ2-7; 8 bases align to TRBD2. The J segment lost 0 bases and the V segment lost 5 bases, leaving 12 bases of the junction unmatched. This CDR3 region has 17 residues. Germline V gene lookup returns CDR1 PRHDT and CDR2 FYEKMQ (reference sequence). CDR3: CASSRPQLADSSYEQYF. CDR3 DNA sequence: TGTGCCAGCAGCCGCCCTCAACTAGCGGATAGCTCCTACGAGCAGTACTTC.

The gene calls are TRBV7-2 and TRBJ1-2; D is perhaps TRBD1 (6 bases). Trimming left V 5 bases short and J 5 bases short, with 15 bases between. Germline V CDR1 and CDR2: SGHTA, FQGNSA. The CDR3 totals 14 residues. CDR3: CASSPVGQGYGYTF. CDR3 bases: TGTGCCAGCAGCCCGGTGGGGCAGGGGTATGGCTACACCTTC.

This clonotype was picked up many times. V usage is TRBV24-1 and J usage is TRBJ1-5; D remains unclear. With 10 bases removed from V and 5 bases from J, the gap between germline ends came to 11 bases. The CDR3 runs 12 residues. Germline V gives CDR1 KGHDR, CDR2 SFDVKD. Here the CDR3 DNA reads TGTGCCACTTCCCTACCCGATCAGCCCCAGCATTTT. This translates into CATSLPDQPQHF.

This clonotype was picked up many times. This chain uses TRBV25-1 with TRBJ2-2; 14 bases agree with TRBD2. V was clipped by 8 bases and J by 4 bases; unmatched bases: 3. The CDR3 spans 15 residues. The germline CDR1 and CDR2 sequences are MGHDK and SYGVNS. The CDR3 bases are TGTGCCAGCGGACTAGCGGGAGGAACCACCGGGGAGCTGTTTTTT. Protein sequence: CASGLAGGTTGELFF.

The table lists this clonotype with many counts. This CDR3 is CASSWDRVYEQYF. The CDR3 DNA sequence: TGTGCCAGCAGTTGGGACAGGGTATACGAGCAGTACTTC. The chain is built from TRBV12-3 or TRBV12-4 and TRBJ2-7; TRBD1 aligns across 9 bases. The trim removed 4 bases at V and 4 bases at J, leaving 2 bases unmatched. The CDR3 is 13 residues long.

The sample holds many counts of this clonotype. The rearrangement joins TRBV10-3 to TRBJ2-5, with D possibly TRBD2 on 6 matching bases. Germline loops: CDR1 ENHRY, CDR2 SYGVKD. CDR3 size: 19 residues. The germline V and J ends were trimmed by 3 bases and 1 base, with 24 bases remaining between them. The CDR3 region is CAISDSKRKEGGLQETQYF. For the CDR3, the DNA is TGTGCCATCAGTGACAGTAAAAGAAAGGAGGGAGGCCTCCAAGAGACCCAGTACTTC.

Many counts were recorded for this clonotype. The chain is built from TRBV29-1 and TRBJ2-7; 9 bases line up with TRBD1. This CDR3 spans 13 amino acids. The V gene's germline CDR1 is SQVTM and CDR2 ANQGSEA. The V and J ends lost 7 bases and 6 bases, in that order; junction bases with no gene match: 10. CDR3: CSAPGQGQGEQYF. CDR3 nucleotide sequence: TGCAGCGCCCCAGGACAGGGGCAAGGCGAGCAGTACTTC.

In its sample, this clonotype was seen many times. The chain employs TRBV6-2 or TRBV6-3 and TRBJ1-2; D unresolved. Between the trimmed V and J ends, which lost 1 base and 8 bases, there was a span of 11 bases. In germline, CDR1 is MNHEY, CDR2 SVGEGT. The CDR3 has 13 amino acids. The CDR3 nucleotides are TGTGCCAGCAGTTACTTCCTCCAAGAGGGCTACACCTTC. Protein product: CASSYFLQEGYTF.

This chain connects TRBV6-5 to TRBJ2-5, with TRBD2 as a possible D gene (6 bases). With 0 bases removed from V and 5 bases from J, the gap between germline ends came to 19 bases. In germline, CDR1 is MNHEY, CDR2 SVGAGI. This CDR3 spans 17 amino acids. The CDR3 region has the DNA TGTGCCAGCAGTTACTCGCGGGATCTAGCCCTTGGGGAGACCCAGTACTTC. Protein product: CASSYSRDLALGETQYF.

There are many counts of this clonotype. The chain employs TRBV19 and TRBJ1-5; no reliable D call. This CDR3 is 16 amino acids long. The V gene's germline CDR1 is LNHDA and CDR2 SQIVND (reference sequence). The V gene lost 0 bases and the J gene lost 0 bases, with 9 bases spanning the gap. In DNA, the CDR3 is TGTGCCAGTAGTATAGAGGGCAAATATAGCAATCAGCCCCAGCATTTT. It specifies CASSIEGKYSNQPQHF. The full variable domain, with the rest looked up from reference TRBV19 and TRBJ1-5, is DGGITQSPKYLFRKEGQNVTLSCEQNLNHDAMYWYRQDPGQGLRLIYYSQIVNDFQKGDIAEGYSVSREKKESFPLTVTSAQKNPTAFYLCASSIEGKYSNQPQHFGDGTRLSIL.

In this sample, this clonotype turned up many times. The CDR3 DNA reads as TGTGCCAGCAGTTTTCCACAGTACCGGACGAGGGGCTACACCTTC. The encoded protein is CASSFPQYRTRGYTF. The chain employs TRBV28 and TRBJ1-2; D ambiguous. Trimming removed 3 bases from V and 8 bases from J, with 19 bases in between. CDR3 length: 15 amino acids. Germline V gives CDR1 MDHEN, CDR2 SYDVKM.

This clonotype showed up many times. CDR3 nucleotide sequence: TGTGCCAGCCGTCCCGGGGGAGGGGAGAACACTGAAGCTTTCTTT. This encodes CASRPGGGENTEAFF. The chain carries TRBV28 and TRBJ1-1, with a weak D call TRBD1 (5 bases). V shed 8 bases and J shed 1 base, with 17 bases lying between them. The CDR3 runs 15 residues. CDR1 MDHEN and CDR2 SYDVKM come from the germline V gene.

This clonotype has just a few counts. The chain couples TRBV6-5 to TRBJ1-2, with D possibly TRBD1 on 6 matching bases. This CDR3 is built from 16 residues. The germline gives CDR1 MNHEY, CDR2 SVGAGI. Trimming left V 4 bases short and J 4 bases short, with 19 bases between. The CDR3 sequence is CASSWGPSTGPYGYTF. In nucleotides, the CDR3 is TGTGCCAGCAGTTGGGGGCCTTCGACGGGACCCTATGGCTACACCTTC.

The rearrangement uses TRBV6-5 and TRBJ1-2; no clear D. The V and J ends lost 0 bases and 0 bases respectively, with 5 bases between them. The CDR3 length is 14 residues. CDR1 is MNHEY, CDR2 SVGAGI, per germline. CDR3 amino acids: CASSYSDTNYGYTF. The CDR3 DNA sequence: TGTGCCAGCAGTTACTCCGACACTAACTATGGCTACACCTTC.